This T cell receptor (beta chain) was captured in a study of T cell repertoires in ileal Crohn's disease. Clones were sequenced by immunoSEQ multiplex PCR, and TCRdb holds only the in-frame ones, with some missing. The table includes over 5,000 clones, 75% to 90% detected once. Broader study findings: Clonality above 26.8% at surgery always came with endoscopic recurrence.

This clone was counted between two and nine times. What it binds is unknown. This CDR3 has 15 residues. The TCR comes from an adult with Crohn's disease. Sequences were obtained from ileal tissue. The rearrangement joins TRBV1 to TRBJ1-3; whether TRBD1, the table's D call, matches the DNA was not checked. TRBV1 is given as a pseudogene. The CDR3: CTSSRDRASGNTIYF. CDR3 bases: TGCACCAGCAGCCGTGACAGGGCGTCTGGAAACACCATATATTTT.